This is a list of T cell receptor beta chains from one sample in a study of cytomegalovirus exposure and HLA in healthy donors. Profiling relied on immunoSEQ multiplex PCR, and the TCRdb table lists in-frame clones only, not all of them. The data show over 200,000 clones, approximately 87% seen once. The sequenced sample was PBMCs. The receptors here all came from a human donor in good health. Each CDR3 is given with its conserved first and last residue. Fields, in order: J gene, V gene, CDR3 protein.

j_call: TRBJ1-2; v_call: TRBV28; cdr3_aa: CASRTADGYTF
j_call: TRBJ2-1; v_call: TRBV6-5; cdr3_aa: CASSYLASGSNEQFF
j_call: TRBJ2-2; v_call: TRBV5-6; cdr3_aa: CASSFQNTGELFF
j_call: .; v_call: TRBV6-5; cdr3_aa: CASSRNGRAYEQYF
j_call: TRBJ1-1; v_call: TRBV7-9; cdr3_aa: CASSPRGTAEAFF
j_call: TRBJ1-4; v_call: TRBV5-4; cdr3_aa: CASSVPGQREKLFF
j_call: TRBJ1-2; v_call: TRBV28; cdr3_aa: CASQSGLGNYGYTF
j_call: TRBJ2-1; v_call: TRBV6-5; cdr3_aa: CASISGPYNEQFF
j_call: TRBJ1-2; v_call: TRBV11-3; cdr3_aa: CASSLENPLYGYTF
j_call: TRBJ1-1; v_call: TRBV4-1; cdr3_aa: CASSQGAGEEKAFF
j_call: TRBJ2-5; v_call: TRBV18; cdr3_aa: CASSPVGSGETQYF
j_call: TRBJ1-2; v_call: TRBV7-9; cdr3_aa: CASSLVFQDSYTF
j_call: TRBJ1-5; v_call: TRBV19; cdr3_aa: CASSVIRGSNYQPQHF
j_call: TRBJ1-4; v_call: TRBV2; cdr3_aa: CASRADRVLNEKLFF
j_call: TRBJ1-5; v_call: TRBV6-1; cdr3_aa: CASSEGRGPSNQPQHF
j_call: TRBJ1-2; v_call: TRBV5-1; cdr3_aa: CASSSGQGTGYTF
j_call: TRBJ1-5; v_call: TRBV6-1; cdr3_aa: CASRAGTGNQPQHF
j_call: TRBJ2-1; v_call: TRBV4-1; cdr3_aa: CASSQEGRGDNEQFF
j_call: TRBJ2-1; v_call: TRBV11-2; cdr3_aa: CASSPESAGGRNEQFF
j_call: TRBJ2-1; v_call: TRBV4-2; cdr3_aa: CASSQGLVFEQFF
j_call: TRBJ2-3; v_call: TRBV4-3; cdr3_aa: CASSQDSPSGREDTQYF
j_call: TRBJ2-1; v_call: TRBV2; cdr3_aa: CASRQHPGGREQFF
j_call: TRBJ2-3; v_call: TRBV28; cdr3_aa: CASSSQADTQYF
j_call: TRBJ2-5; v_call: TRBV5-1; cdr3_aa: CASSSSGRQTQYF
j_call: TRBJ2-7; v_call: TRBV13; cdr3_aa: CASSPEREDEQYF
j_call: TRBJ1-4; v_call: TRBV28; cdr3_aa: CASSLFEFGVRRGAEKLFF
j_call: TRBJ2-2; v_call: TRBV27; cdr3_aa: CASSLWGGDTGELFF
j_call: TRBJ2-5; v_call: TRBV4-2; cdr3_aa: CASSQEAGGPETQYF
j_call: TRBJ2-3; v_call: TRBV10-3; cdr3_aa: CATLQGHTDTQYF
j_call: TRBJ2-5; v_call: TRBV19; cdr3_aa: CASSIYWTEGKETQYF
j_call: TRBJ2-1; v_call: TRBV19; cdr3_aa: CASSFQGAYNEQFF
j_call: TRBJ1-2; v_call: TRBV5-1; cdr3_aa: CASSLDTTNYGYTF
j_call: TRBJ1-2; v_call: TRBV28; cdr3_aa: CASGLGGLGGYTF
j_call: TRBJ2-3; v_call: TRBV7-9; cdr3_aa: CASSTTAGRNTQYF
j_call: TRBJ2-1; v_call: TRBV28; cdr3_aa: CASSPGSYNEQFF
j_call: TRBJ2-7; v_call: TRBV7-8; cdr3_aa: CASSVLPGTPGEQYF
j_call: TRBJ2-1; v_call: TRBV4-1; cdr3_aa: CASSQDLGGYNEQFF
j_call: TRBJ2-2; v_call: TRBV11-2; cdr3_aa: CASSQLAGVAGELFF
j_call: TRBJ2-2; v_call: TRBV7-9; cdr3_aa: CASSLGGIITGELFF
j_call: TRBJ1-1; v_call: TRBV12-2; cdr3_aa: CASRPGTGVNTEAFF
j_call: TRBJ2-2; v_call: TRBV15; cdr3_aa: CATSLNTGATGELFF
j_call: TRBJ2-7; v_call: TRBV27; cdr3_aa: CASSLGDRGVYEQYF
j_call: TRBJ2-1; v_call: TRBV28; cdr3_aa: CASSADRYYNEQFF
j_call: TRBJ1-2; v_call: TRBV9; cdr3_aa: CASSVRDRVGGYTF
j_call: TRBJ1-1; v_call: TRBV19; cdr3_aa: CASSIPGGTEAFF
j_call: TRBJ1-1; v_call: TRBV4-2; cdr3_aa: CASSQETRQGAGSTEAFF
j_call: TRBJ1-1; v_call: TRBV2; cdr3_aa: CASTGDLRITNTEAFF
j_call: TRBJ1-2; v_call: TRBV27; cdr3_aa: CASSSTGYGYTF
j_call: TRBJ1-5; v_call: TRBV4-1; cdr3_aa: CASSLIPFDPSGQPQHF
j_call: TRBJ2-1; v_call: TRBV6-6; cdr3_aa: CASSYSGSGSYNEQFF